This T cell receptor (beta chain) was observed in a study of T-cell reconstitution after alpha-beta-depleted transplantation in children. In its sample, this clonotype was seen a few times. No antigen is known for it. Germline V CDR1 and CDR2: PRHDT, FYEKMQ (reference sequence). The CDR3 totals 15 residues. V was pared by 2 bases and J by 4 bases, with 7 bases of the junction left unmatched. General study findings and limits: The main origin of T-cell counts and diversity one year after transplant was newly produced T cells. Some patients showed high day-60 TCRbeta diversity, which derived from surviving recipient T cells and thymic progenitors. Alpha-beta T cells present about two months after transplant were reported to originate from several hundred expanded graft clones.

Using unique molecular identifiers, the investigators prepared the TCRbeta library. One entry per CDR3 protein results from TCRdb running MiXCR on the PCR reads. The table lists some 300,000 distinct CDR3 sequences, nearly 8% of them singletons. The receptor comes from a female patient between 2 and 15 years old who had a stem cell transplant for Fanconi anemia, so the T cells may come from the graft donor. The material was peripheral blood, obtained 360 days after TCRalphabeta/CD19-depleted stem cell transplant. The chain uses TRBV13 and TRBJ1-1; 7 bases match TRBD1. The CDR3 bases are TGTGCCAGCAGCTTACTATTGACAGGGAGCACTGAAGCTTTCTTT. It encodes CASSLLLTGSTEAFF.